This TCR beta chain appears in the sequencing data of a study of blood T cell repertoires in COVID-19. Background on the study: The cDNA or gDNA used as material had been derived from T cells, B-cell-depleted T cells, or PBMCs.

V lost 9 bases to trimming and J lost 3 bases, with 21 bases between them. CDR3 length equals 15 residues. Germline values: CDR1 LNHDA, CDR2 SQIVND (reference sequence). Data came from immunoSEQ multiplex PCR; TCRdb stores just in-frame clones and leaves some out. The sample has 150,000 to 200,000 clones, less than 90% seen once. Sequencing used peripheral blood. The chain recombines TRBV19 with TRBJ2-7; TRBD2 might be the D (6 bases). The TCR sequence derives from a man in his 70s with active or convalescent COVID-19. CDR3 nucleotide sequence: TGTGCCAGAAGGGAGGAGCAATTGGGGAACTACGAGCAGTACTTC. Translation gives CARREEQLGNYEQYF.